The 2 T cell receptor beta chains below were found in one sample sequenced in a study of shared clonotypes between healthy human individuals. Repertoires were generated with immunoSEQ multiplex PCR, while TCRdb's copy carries only in-frame clones and drops some. The sample carries roughly 2 million clones, 95% recorded once. Sequencing was performed on naive CD4+ T cells sorted from blood. The subset: CD45RA+ positively selected. Receptors were obtained from a man between 18 and 35 years old in good health.

This chain links TRBV5-6 with TRBJ2-2; a weak D match, TRBD1 (5 bases). The CDR3 sequence is 14 residues long. Germline CDR1 reads SGHDT; CDR2 reads YYEEEE. The V gene lost 4 bases and the J gene lost 3 bases, with 10 bases spanning the gap. The CDR3 loop reads CASSDRPDTGELFF. In nucleotides, the CDR3 is TGTGCCAGCAGCGACAGACCTGACACCGGGGAGCTGTTTTTT.

The gene calls are TRBV7-2 and TRBJ1-2, with TRBD1 identical over 8 bases. V trimming: 2 bases; J trimming: 4 bases; junction bases outside the gene matches: 6. The germline gives CDR1 SGHTA, CDR2 FQGNSA. The CDR3 runs 15 residues. The CDR3 spells CASSLRDRTVYGYTF. CDR3 coding DNA: TGTGCCAGCAGCTTAAGGGACAGGACCGTCTATGGCTACACCTTC. Filled out from reference TRBV7-2 and TRBJ1-2, the complete variable domain reads GAGVSQSPSNKVTEKGKDVELRCDPISGHTALYWYRQSLGQGLEFLIYFQGNSAPDKSGLPSDRFSAERTGGSVSTLTIQRTQQEDSAVYLCASSLRDRTVYGYTFGSGTRLTVV.